The clone carrying this T cell receptor beta chain was counted only a few times. Its antigen is currently unknown. This sample is part of a study of T cell responses to AZD1222 COVID-19 vaccine. Findings of the study overall: Unmutated variant regions reportedly attract nearly half of all spike-specific TCRs. The number of AZD1222 recipients seropositive at baseline was only five to seven. Repertoires were obtained solely post-peak T cell response.

Germline V gives CDR1 LGHDT, CDR2 YNNKEL (reference sequence). CDR3 length: 16 residues. Trimming took 4 bases from V and 3 from J; bases not matched to a gene: 10. Second-dose schedules of about 4 or about 12 weeks were combined. Some clones are missing from TCRdb's copy, which holds only in-frame ones; the method was immunoSEQ multiplex PCR. The sample has fewer than 100,000 clones; about nine tenths are singletons. This clonotype was sampled from an adult who received the AZD1222 COVID-19 vaccine. The chain combines TRBV3-1 (or the pseudogene TRBV3-2) with TRBJ1-2, with 8 bases fitting TRBD1. The source was peripheral blood, collected 28 days after the second AZD1222 dose. Written as DNA, the CDR3 is TGTGCCAGCAGCCCCCAGACAGGGGTTTTGTACTATGGCTACACCTTC. This sequence encodes CASSPQTGVLYYGYTF.